This is a list of T cell receptor beta chains from one sample in a study of T cell repertoires in cytomegalovirus infection. MiXCR, run by TCRdb on the reads, gives a single entry per CDR3 protein. Of around 740,000 distinct CDR3 sequences in the sample, 35% to 40% are singletons; the top ten hold 2.8%. Source material: PBMCs. These receptors were obtained from a human donor in good health (CMV status not recorded). Some clones in this sample may be carry-over from other donors' samples. CDR3s include the opening cysteine and the closing phenylalanine or tryptophan. Fields, in order: J gene, clone size, V gene, D gene, CDR3 DNA, CDR3 protein. A D gene is named only where the DNA matches it firmly. Expanded clones get a size class; other rows say once, few or many, or leave the size out.

TRBJ2-1 . TRBV14 . TGTGCCAGCAGCCCCCACAACAATGAGCAGTTCTTC CASSPHNNEQFF
TRBJ2-1 . TRBV28 TRBD1 TGTGCCAGCGGACCAACAGGGGGTAATGAGCAGTTCTTC CASGPTGGNEQFF
TRBJ1-1 few TRBV5-5 . TGTGCCAGCAGCGTAACCCCCCCTAGCACTGAAGCTTTCTTT CASSVTPPSTEAFF
TRBJ1-1 many TRBV7-3 TRBD1 TGTGCCAGCAGCTTAAGTTGGGACAGGACAACTGAAGCTTTCTTT CASSLSWDRTTEAFF
TRBJ1-1 few TRBV5-1 . TGCGCCAGCAGCTTGATGAACCCGAACACTGAAGCTTTCTTT CASSLMNPNTEAFF
TRBJ2-5 . TRBV20-1 . TGCAGTGCTAGAGATTTATGGGGGGCGCATGGGGAGACCCAGTACTTC CSARDLWGAHGETQYF
TRBJ1-5 . TRBV20-1 TRBD1 TGCAGTGCTAGAGATCGGGGGACAGGAGGGAATCAGCCCCAGCATTTT CSARDRGTGGNQPQHF
TRBJ2-5 few TRBV24-1 TRBD2 TGTGCCACCAGTGATTTGGAGCGGGGGGTCTCAGGGGAGACCCAGTACTTC CATSDLERGVSGETQYF
TRBJ2-3 few TRBV28 . TGTGCCAGTTGGGAGTCCGGGGGTCACACAGATACGCAGTATTTT CASWESGGHTDTQYF
TRBJ2-7 few TRBV28 TRBD2 TGTGCCAGCAGACCTACTAGCGGGAGACTCCACGAGCAGTACTTC CASRPTSGRLHEQYF
TRBJ1-5 few TRBV6-6 . TGTGCCAGCATTTCGACTCCCCCAAATAATCAGCCCCAGCATTTT CASISTPPNNQPQHF
TRBJ2-3 . TRBV6-1 . TGTGCCAGCAAAACCTGGGAGATGGAAAATACGCAGTATTTT CASKTWEMENTQYF
TRBJ2-1 many TRBV7-9 . TGTGCCAGCAGCTTAGCGCCACATAACAATGAGCAGTTCTTC CASSLAPHNNEQFF
TRBJ1-1 . TRBV12-3/TRBV12-4 TRBD1 TGTGCCAGCAGATCCTCTTACAGGGGATATTGGGGGAACACTGAAGCTTTCTTT CASRSSYRGYWGNTEAFF
TRBJ2-1 few TRBV7-9 TRBD1 TGTGCCAGCAGCCCAGACAGGGCCAATGAGCAGTTCTTC CASSPDRANEQFF
TRBJ2-7 few TRBV11-3 TRBD1 TGTGCCAGCAGCCTGACAGGGGGCGCATTTGACGAGCAGTACTTC CASSLTGGAFDEQYF
TRBJ2-7 few TRBV4-1 TRBD2 TGCGCCAGCAGCCAAGTTATTAGCGGGGGCTTTTCCTACGAGCAGTACTTC CASSQVISGGFSYEQYF
TRBJ2-3 . TRBV28 TRBD2 TGTGCCACCAAGGGACTAGCGACTCTCACAGATACGCAGTATTTT CATKGLATLTDTQYF
TRBJ2-7 once TRBV28 TRBD1 TGTGCCAGCAGTTTAGGGTCACAGGGGGACGAGCAGTACTTC CASSLGSQGDEQYF
TRBJ1-5 . TRBV29-1 TRBD1 TGCAGCGCCCGGACAGGGAGCAATCAGCCCCAGCATTTT CSARTGSNQPQHF
TRBJ1-5 few TRBV7-2 . TGTGCCAGCAGCTTGGGGGGGATCCGCAATCAGCCCCAGCATTTT CASSLGGIRNQPQHF
TRBJ1-6 once TRBV30 TRBD1 TGTGCCTGGGGTGGACAGGGGAATTCACCCCTCCACTTT CAWGGQGNSPLHF
TRBJ1-1 many TRBV7-2 . TGTGCCAGCAGCGTCCGCAGGAACACTGAAGCTTTCTTT CASSVRRNTEAFF
TRBJ2-3 few TRBV6-6 TRBD2 TGTGCCAGCAGCTCCCCGGACGGGTATCCTAGCGGGAGGGCCGAAGATACGCAGTATTTT CASSSPDGYPSGRAEDTQYF
TRBJ2-1 few TRBV5-1 . TGCGCCAGCAGACCCGCCGAGAGCTCCTACAATGAGCAGTTCTTC CASRPAESSYNEQFF
TRBJ1-1 . TRBV27 TRBD1 TGTGCCAGCAGTGAGCTGGACAGGGCGAGAACTGAAGCTTTCTTT CASSELDRARTEAFF
TRBJ1-2 many TRBV25-1 . TGTGCCAGCAGTGAATCCGGGGGCTACACCTTC CASSESGGYTF
TRBJ2-7 . TRBV20-1 TRBD2 TGCAGTGCTAGAGGCGGGCTAGCGGGTTACGAGCAGTACTTC CSARGGLAGYEQYF
TRBJ2-7 . TRBV27 TRBD1 TGTGCCAGCAGTCCCTGGACAGGGGAGGCCTACGAGCAGTACTTC CASSPWTGEAYEQYF
TRBJ1-2 . TRBV12-3/TRBV12-4 . TGTGCCAGCACTCCCGCGGGGGTTCCTAACTATGGCTACACCTTC CASTPAGVPNYGYTF
TRBJ1-1 many TRBV7-6 . TGTGCCAGCAGCCCCGGGGGGGGGGTCACTGAAGCTTTCTTT CASSPGGGVTEAFF
TRBJ1-5 few TRBV9 TRBD1 TGTGCCAGCAGCGCAGGGACAGGGGTGAGCAATCAGCCCCAGCATTTT CASSAGTGVSNQPQHF
TRBJ2-1 . TRBV19 TRBD2 TGTGCCAGCTCGCCCGGACTAGCGGGAGGGAGGTCCTACAATGAGCAGTTCTTC CASSPGLAGGRSYNEQFF
TRBJ2-5 few TRBV11-1 . TGTGCCAGCAGCTTAGGGTCAGGGAGAAGAGAGACCCAGTACTTC CASSLGSGRRETQYF
TRBJ1-6 few TRBV5-4 . TGTGCCAGCAGCTTGGCGTCCGGAGCCCTCCACTTT CASSLASGALHF
TRBJ2-5 few TRBV7-2 . TGTGCCAGCAGCTGGGGAGGGGGGTACCAAGAGACCCAGTACTTC CASSWGGGYQETQYF
TRBJ2-1 . TRBV7-3 TRBD2 TGTGCCAGCAGCTTAATAGCGGGGGGGCCCAATGAGCAGTTCTTC CASSLIAGGPNEQFF
TRBJ2-7 few TRBV12-3/TRBV12-4 TRBD2 TGTGCCAGCAGTCAGGGAAGCGGGAATCAAGCCTACGAGCAGTACTTC CASSQGSGNQAYEQYF
TRBJ1-6 . TRBV7-6 TRBD1 TGTGCCAGCAGCTATACAGGGGGTACTAATTCACCCCTCCACTTT CASSYTGGTNSPLHF
TRBJ2-7 . TRBV6-2/TRBV6-3 . TGTGCCAGCAAAATAAGTCGGGCCGAGCAGTACTTC CASKISRAEQYF
TRBJ2-7 few TRBV11-2 . TGTGCCAGCAGCTCCCTGATCGGGGGCCTCGGAGAGCAGTACTTC CASSSLIGGLGEQYF
TRBJ1-4 . TRBV19 . TGTGCCAGTAGTATGTCCCAGGACAGACCAAATGAAAAACTGTTTTTT CASSMSQDRPNEKLFF